Sequencing of this T cell receptor (beta chain) was carried out in a study of T cells in Graves' hyperthyroidism and ophthalmopathy. Study-wide background: Prior to any treatment, at the point of initial diagnosis, peripheral blood was collected. The study, taken as a whole, reports: Within blood appeared most thyroid clonotypes that had expanded above 0.001.

V lost 1 base, J lost 5 bases, and 12 bases lay in between. Germline V gene data show CDR1 as SGHKS and CDR2 as YYEKEE (reference sequence). The CDR3 covers 14 residues. RNA transcripts gave rise to amplified TCR beta CDR3 regions. Researchers ran a first-round RT-PCR on the TCR CDR3 using the HTBI primer set. TCRdb re-called the multiplex PCR reads with MiXCR, one entry per CDR3 protein. The sample holds under 350,000 distinct CDR3 sequences, around a sixth seen once. This clonotype was recorded a few times. Its antigen remains unknown. The chain carries TRBV5-5 and TRBJ2-5, with a tentative D call TRBD1 (6 bases). This TCR was sampled from a woman aged 50 to 60 with Graves' hyperthyroidism. Sequenced: blood. The CDR3 reads CASSLLEGVETQYF. The CDR3 DNA reads as TGTGCCAGCAGCTTGTTAGAGGGGGTGGAGACCCAGTACTTC. Full variable domain (remainder filled in from reference TRBV5-5 and TRBJ2-5): DAGVTQSPTHLIKTRGQQVTLRCSPISGHKSVSWYQQVLGQGPQFIFQYYEKEERGRGNFPDRFSARQFPNYSSELNVNALLLGDSALYLCASSLLEGVETQYFGPGTRLLVL.